These 27 T cell receptor beta chains were sequenced from one sample in a study of blood T cell repertoires in COVID-19. TCRdb's copy holds only in-frame clones and misses some; the assay was immunoSEQ multiplex PCR. The sample records 35,000 to 45,000 clones, approximately 86% being singletons. Sequencing was done on a sample of peripheral blood. The origin of the receptors is a man aged 60-69 years with acute or convalescent COVID-19.

This sequence joins TRBV2 and TRBJ2-2, with 10 bases fitting TRBD1. Germline CDR1 and CDR2: SNHLY and FYNNEI. V was clipped by 7 bases and J by 6 bases; unmatched bases: 11. The CDR3 runs to 16 residues. The CDR3: CASNPVGTGASGELFF. The DNA for the CDR3 is TGTGCCAGCAACCCTGTGGGGACAGGGGCTTCCGGGGAGCTGTTTTTT.

The chain uses TRBV9 and TRBJ2-1; 7 bases agree with TRBD2. Losses at the gene ends were 3 bases for V and 8 bases for J; bases not matched to a gene: 14. CDR1 SGDLS and CDR2 YYNGEE come from the germline V gene. CDR3 length: 16 residues. The CDR3 bases are TGTGCCAGCAGCGGTAGACCAGCGGGACGTTTAGATGAGCAGTTCTTC. Translated: CASSGRPAGRLDEQFF.

The CDR3 sequence: CASSESVGRSPLHF. The CDR3 nucleotides read TGCGCCAGCAGTGAGTCGGTCGGTCGGTCACCCCTCCACTTT. The V gene is TRBV10-2, the J gene TRBJ1-6, with D unresolved. V was shortened by 0 bases and J by 10 bases, with 10 bases between the two germline ends. The germline V gene encodes CDR1 WSHSY and CDR2 SAAADI. The CDR3 totals 14 residues.

The CDR3: CASSSPPFGRDNEKLFF. The CDR3, as DNA: TGTGCCAGCAGCTCTCCTCCGTTTGGACGGGATAATGAAAAACTGTTTTTT. This chain links TRBV5-5 with TRBJ1-4; D call uncertain. The germline CDR1 and CDR2 sequences are SGHKS and YYEKEE (reference sequence). V lost 3 bases and J 4 bases, leaving 19 bases between the germline ends. The CDR3 extends over 17 amino acids. Supplemented by reference TRBV5-5 and TRBJ1-4, the full variable domain reads DAGVTQSPTHLIKTRGQQVTLRCSPISGHKSVSWYQQVLGQGPQFIFQYYEKEERGRGNFPDRFSARQFPNYSSELNVNALLLGDSALYLCASSSPPFGRDNEKLFFGSGTQLSVL.

The chain couples TRBV7-9 to TRBJ1-1; the D is unclear. Germline values: CDR1 SEHNR, CDR2 FQNEAQ (reference sequence). The CDR3 contains 14 residues. V lost 1 base and J lost 0, with 6 bases in between. The CDR3 DNA follows: TGTGCCAGCAGCTTAGTTCCAATGAACACTGAAGCTTTCTTT. Translating gives CASSLVPMNTEAFF.

The chain has TRBV2 and TRBJ1-2, with TRBD1 identical over 7 bases. The CDR3 consists of 13 residues. Germline V gene data show CDR1 as SNHLY and CDR2 as FYNNEI. J lost 6 bases, V lost 6 bases, and 7 bases had no gene match. The CDR3 DNA is TGTGCCAGCAGAAAACAGGGGACGGATGGCTACACCTTC. The encoded protein is CASRKQGTDGYTF.

The rearrangement joins TRBV11-3 to TRBJ2-5; possible D gene TRBD1, 6 bases. Per the germline V gene, CDR1 is SGHNT and CDR2 is YENEEA. Trimming cost V 5 bases and J 5 bases, with 18 bases left between them. The CDR3 contains 15 residues. CDR3 in DNA: TGTGCCAGCAGCCGGGGCGGAGGCCAGGGGGAGACCCAGTACTTC. Translating gives CASSRGGGQGETQYF.

This chain joins TRBV30 and TRBJ1-5; weak D call: TRBD1 (5 bases). The CDR3 is 13 residues long. V was clipped by 1 base and J by 4 bases, with 8 bases between them. Germline V gene sequence: CDR1 GTSNPN, CDR2 SVGIG (reference sequence). CDR3 DNA sequence: TGTGCCTGGAGTGCCGACAGAAATCAGCCCCAGCATTTT. Translation: CAWSADRNQPQHF.

This clone has only a few counts. The chain carries TRBV6-5 and TRBJ1-1; D is unclear. This CDR3 region has 15 residues. Germline CDR1 reads MNHEY; CDR2 reads SVGAGI. The V end lost 2 bases, the J end lost 8 bases, and 18 bases lay between the germline ends. The CDR3: CASSYERAIRGEAFF. DNA of the CDR3: TGTGCCAGCAGTTACGAAAGGGCAATCCGAGGGGAAGCTTTCTTT.

CDR3 region: CATCEGRDSPLHF. The CDR3 DNA reads as TGTGCCACCTGTGAGGGGAGGGATTCACCCCTCCACTTT. V and J are TRBV15 and TRBJ1-6; possibly TRBD1 for D (5 bases). V gave up 8 bases and J gave up 8 bases, with 13 bases separating them. The CDR3 has 13 residues. The germline gives CDR1 LNHNV, CDR2 YYDKDF (reference sequence). The full variable domain, rest sourced from reference TRBV15 and TRBJ1-6, is DAMVIQNPRYQVTQFGKPVTLSCSQTLNHNVMYWYQQKSSQAPKLLFHYYDKDFNNEADTPDNFQSRRPNTSFCFLDIRSPGLGDTAMYLCATCEGRDSPLHFGNGTRLTVT.

The chain combines TRBV18 with TRBJ2-7, with TRBD1 matching 9 bases. Germline assignment: CDR1 KGHSH and CDR2 LQKENI. The J segment lost 4 bases and the V segment lost 6 bases, leaving 7 bases of the junction unmatched. The CDR3 runs 14 residues. The CDR3 spells CASSGDRGVYEQYV. The CDR3 DNA is TGTGCCAGCTCGGGCGACAGGGGGGTGTACGAGCAGTACGTC.

The chain combines TRBV6-5 with TRBJ1-5, with D unresolved. CDR3 length: 15 residues. Trimming cost V 5 bases and J 0 bases, with 11 bases left between them. Germline lookup yields CDR1 MNHEY and CDR2 SVGAGI. DNA of the CDR3: TGTGCCAGCAGTACCCGACTGTATAGCAATCAGCCCCAGCATTTT. Translating it yields CASSTRLYSNQPQHF.

The chain is built from TRBV9 and TRBJ1-5; the D gene is possibly TRBD1 (6 bases). Trimming pared 5 bases from V and 6 bases from J, leaving 15 bases between. The CDR3 runs 14 residues. Looked up from germline, CDR1 is SGDLS and CDR2 is YYNGEE. In DNA form, the CDR3 reads TGTGCCAGCAGTATTACAGGGAGGGGTCAGCCCCAGCATTTT. This codes for CASSITGRGQPQHF.

This chain connects TRBV10-1 to TRBJ1-2; tentatively, D is TRBD1 (5 bases). The CDR3 consists of 14 residues. Germline V lookup: CDR1 WNHNN, CDR2 SYGVQD (reference sequence). The V and J ends lost 8 bases and 8 bases respectively, with 21 bases between them. The CDR3: CASPQVGEGEGYTF. The CDR3 DNA is TGCGCCAGCCCCCAGGTAGGGGAAGGAGAAGGCTACACCTTC.

Regarding this clone: The sample carries other DNA sequences with the same CDR3. V gene TRBV11-2 combines with J gene TRBJ1-1; D not resolved. V dropped 1 base and J dropped 4 bases, with 7 bases sitting between them. Germline CDR1 SGHAT, CDR2 FQNNGV. This CDR3 contains 13 residues. The CDR3 sequence is CASSLARSTEAFF. CDR3 nucleotide sequence: TGTGCCAGCAGCTTAGCACGGAGCACTGAAGCTTTCTTT.

CDR3 amino acids: CAIMVGTGEGEKLFF. In DNA, the CDR3 is TGTGCCATAATGGTAGGGACAGGGGAAGGTGAAAAACTGTTTTTT. The V call is TRBV25-1, the J call TRBJ1-4, with TRBD1 identical over 10 bases. The CDR3 sequence is 15 residues long. Losses at the gene ends were 10 bases for V and 7 bases for J; bases not matched to a gene: 12. Germline CDR1 reads MGHDK; CDR2 reads SYGVNS.

The chain employs TRBV28 and TRBJ1-5; 9 bases align to TRBD1. Germline V gives CDR1 MDHEN, CDR2 SYDVKM. The length of the CDR3 is 14 residues. V dropped 3 bases and J dropped 7; count of bases not matched to a gene: 4. DNA for the CDR3: TGTGCCAGCAGTTTGGGACAGGGAAGGCAGCCCCAGCATTTT. Protein product: CASSLGQGRQPQHF. Full variable domain (remainder filled in from reference TRBV28 and TRBJ1-5): DVKVTQSSRYLVKRTGEKVFLECVQDMDHENMFWYRQDPGLGLRLIYFSYDVKMKEKGDIPEGYSVSREKKERFSLILESASTNQTSMYLCASSLGQGRQPQHFGDGTRLSIL.

The chain carries TRBV29-1 and TRBJ2-3; TRBD2 agrees at 7 bases. In germline, CDR1 is SQVTM, CDR2 ANQGSEA. The CDR3 extends over 12 amino acids. V lost 6 bases, J lost 2 bases, and 2 bases stayed unmatched. As DNA, the CDR3 is TGCAGCGTGGGGGGGGACACAGATACGCAGTATTTT. This codes for CSVGGDTDTQYF.

V is TRBV30 and J is TRBJ1-5; 8 bases are shared with TRBD1. V trimming: 1 base; J trimming: 4 bases; junction bases outside the gene matches: 0. This CDR3 is built from 13 residues. Germline V gene lookup returns CDR1 GTSNPN and CDR2 SVGIG (reference sequence). DNA of the CDR3: TGTGCCTGGAGTGGGGACAGGAATCAGCCCCAGCATTTT. Residues: CAWSGDRNQPQHF.

The chain combines TRBV7-9 with TRBJ1-4, with 9 bases identical to TRBD1. Germline V gene data show CDR1 as SEHNR and CDR2 as FQNEAQ (reference sequence). V was clipped by 4 bases and J by 5 bases; unmatched bases: 5. CDR3 length: 15 amino acids. The CDR3 nucleotides are TGTGCCAGCAGCTCCCCCGGGACAGGGAATGAAAAACTGTTTTTT. It encodes CASSSPGTGNEKLFF. Full variable domain (rest looked up from reference TRBV7-9 and TRBJ1-4): DTGVSQNPRHKITKRGQNVTFRCDPISEHNRLYWYRQTLGQGPEFLTYFQNEAQLEKSRLLSDRFSAERPKGSFSTLEIQRTEQGDSAMYLCASSSPGTGNEKLFFGSGTQLSVL.

The V gene is TRBV7-6, the J gene TRBJ1-1; TRBD1 agrees at 9 bases. The trim removed 3 bases at V and 5 bases at J, leaving 4 bases unmatched. The CDR3 is made up of 14 amino acids. The germline V gene encodes CDR1 SGHVS and CDR2 FNYEAQ. The CDR3 region has the DNA TGTGCCAGCAGCTTGACAGGGGGGAAAACTGAAGCTTTCTTT. This gives the protein CASSLTGGKTEAFF.

The chain joins TRBV3-1 (or the pseudogene TRBV3-2) to TRBJ2-3; the D gene is possibly TRBD2 (6 bases). The CDR3 consists of 16 residues. Germline CDR1 and CDR2: LGHDT and YNNKEL (reference sequence). V shed 10 bases and J shed 6 bases, with 26 bases lying between them. This chain's CDR3 is CATSGLVGSSRDTQYF. The CDR3 DNA reads TGTGCCACCTCGGGACTCGTCGGGTCCAGTAGGGATACGCAGTATTTT.

This chain uses TRBV24-1 with TRBJ2-3, with D possibly matching TRBD1 (6 bases). V was pared by 4 bases and J by 0 bases, with 13 bases between. Germline CDR1 KGHDR, CDR2 SFDVKD. CDR3 length: 16 amino acids. DNA for the CDR3: TGTGCCACCAGTGACTGGGACACCACTAGCACAGATACGCAGTATTTT. Protein: CATSDWDTTSTDTQYF.

The V and J genes are TRBV5-1 and TRBJ2-5; no reliable D call. V shed 1 base and J shed 4 bases, with 8 bases lying between them. Per the germline V gene, CDR1 is SGHRS and CDR2 is YFSETQ. The CDR3 contains 13 residues. The CDR3 DNA sequence: TGCGCCAGCAGCTTGATCACGGGAGAGACCCAGTACTTC. Protein: CASSLITGETQYF.

The rearrangement joins TRBV29-1 to TRBJ2-7; tentatively, D is TRBD1 (5 bases). This CDR3 region has 11 residues. V shed 4 bases and J shed 5 bases, with 9 bases lying between them. Germline V CDR1 and CDR2: SQVTM, ANQGSEA. The chain's CDR3 is CSVGGPHEQYF. The CDR3 DNA reads as TGCAGCGTTGGGGGCCCACACGAGCAGTACTTC.

The rearrangement uses TRBV6-6 and TRBJ1-4, with D uncertain. Germline V lookup: CDR1 MNHNY, CDR2 SVGAGI (reference sequence). Trimming took 2 bases from V and 8 from J, leaving 9 bases between them. The CDR3 length is 13 residues. The CDR3 loop reads CASSYAGGEKLFF. For the CDR3, the DNA is TGTGCCAGCAGTTACGCCGGAGGGGAAAAACTGTTTTTT.

The CDR3 nucleotides read TGTGCCACCACCGACAGGGGTCGGTCCTACGAGCAGTACTTC. Translation: CATTDRGRSYEQYF. This chain joins TRBV19 and TRBJ2-7; TRBD1 agrees at 8 bases. The CDR3 is 14 residues long. Per the germline V gene, CDR1 is LNHDA and CDR2 is SQIVND (reference sequence). V was clipped by 10 bases and J by 1 base; unmatched bases: 9.